The entry that follows covers one T cell receptor beta chain sequence. Its cognate antigen is unknown. 13 Jbeta primers and 60 Vbeta primers were used for the PCR. Data came from immunoSEQ multiplex PCR; TCRdb stores just in-frame clones and leaves some out. The table has around 300,000 clones, roughly 86% seen once. This specimen comes from a study of cytomegalovirus exposure and HLA in healthy donors. Study-wide results and limits: The likely origin of a cluster of highly shared sequence variants was a sequencing artifact.

The CDR3 is 14 amino acids. V was pared by 8 bases and J by 6 bases, with 10 bases of the junction left unmatched. Germline V lookup: CDR1 MNHNS, CDR2 SASEGT. The V call is TRBV6-1, the J call TRBJ2-7; 10 bases are a match to TRBD2. The sequencing input was PBMCs. The sequence was obtained from a woman in her forties in good health and CMV-seropositive. The CDR3 region is CASSSGSPLREQYF. The CDR3 region has the DNA TGTGCCAGCTCTAGCGGGAGCCCCTTGCGCGAGCAGTACTTC.